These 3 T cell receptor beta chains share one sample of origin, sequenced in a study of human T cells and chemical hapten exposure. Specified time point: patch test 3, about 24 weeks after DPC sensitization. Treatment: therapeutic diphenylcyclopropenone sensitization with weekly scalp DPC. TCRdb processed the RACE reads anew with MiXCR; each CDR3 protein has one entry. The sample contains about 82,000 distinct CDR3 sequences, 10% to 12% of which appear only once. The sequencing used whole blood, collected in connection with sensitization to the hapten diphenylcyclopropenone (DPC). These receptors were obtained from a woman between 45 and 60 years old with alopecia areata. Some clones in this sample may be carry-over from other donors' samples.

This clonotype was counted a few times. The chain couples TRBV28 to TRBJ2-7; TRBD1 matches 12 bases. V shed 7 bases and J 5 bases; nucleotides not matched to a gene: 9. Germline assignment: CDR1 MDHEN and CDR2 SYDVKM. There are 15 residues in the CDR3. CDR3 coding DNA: TGTGCCAGCACCCCAGGGACAGGGGGCTTCCACGAGCAGTACTTC. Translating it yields CASTPGTGGFHEQYF.

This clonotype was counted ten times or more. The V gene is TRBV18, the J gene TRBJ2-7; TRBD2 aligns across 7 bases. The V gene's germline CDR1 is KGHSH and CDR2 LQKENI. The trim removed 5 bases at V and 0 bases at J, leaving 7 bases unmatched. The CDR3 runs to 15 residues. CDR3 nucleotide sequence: TGTGCCAGCTCAGATCGACTAGCACGCTCCTACGAGCAGTACTTC. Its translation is CASSDRLARSYEQYF.

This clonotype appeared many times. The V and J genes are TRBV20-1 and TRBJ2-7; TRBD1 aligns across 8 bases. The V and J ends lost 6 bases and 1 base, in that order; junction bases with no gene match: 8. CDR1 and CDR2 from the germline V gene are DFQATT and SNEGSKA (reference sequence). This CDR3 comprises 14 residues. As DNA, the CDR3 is TGCAGTGCCAACGACAGGGGACGGTCCTACGAGCAGTACTTC. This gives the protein CSANDRGRSYEQYF.